This TCR beta chain was observed in a study of shared clonotypes between healthy human individuals. With respect to this clone: Its cognate antigen is unknown.

The CDR3 covers 13 residues. Looked up from germline, CDR1 is MNHEY and CDR2 is SVGAGI. V was cut by 7 bases and J by 4 bases, with 13 bases left in between. The study, taken as a whole, reports: Generally, estimated richness proved larger in naive subsets than it did in memory subsets.

Libraries were prepared by immunoSEQ multiplex PCR; TCRdb keeps only in-frame clonotypes and omits some of them. The table shows millions of clones, with over 85% occurring only once. This TCR was sampled from a man between 18 and 29 years old in good health. Some clones in this sample may be carry-over from other donors' samples. Input material: naive CD4+ T cells from PBMCs. Sample subset: CD45RA+ positively selected. The J gene is TRBJ1-1, the V gene TRBV6-5, with D maybe TRBD1 (5 bases). The CDR3 region is CASMVGRGTEAFF. The CDR3 nucleotides read TGTGCCAGCATGGTGGGGCGGGGCACTGAAGCTTTCTTT.